The T cell receptor (beta chain) under discussion was sequenced for a study of blood T cell repertoires in COVID-19 (dated by TCRdb to 2020 to 2022). Some background on the complete study: Samples from collaborators originated in the United States, Italy and Spain and spanned both the acute and convalescent phases of COVID-19. Deeply sampled blood TCRbeta repertoires from subjects exposed to, actively infected with, or recovered from COVID-19 were included in the dataset. HLA class I and class II types, where available, came from metadata supplied by the sample provider rather than from assay-based typing. Nearly every sample came with metadata listing a de-identified subject ID, COVID-19 status, age in years and sex. The material from the prospective study consisted of cDNA or gDNA derived from T cells, B-cell-depleted T cells, or PBMCs. The repertoires were made available in a free public database intended to serve as a resource for research on the immune response to SARS-CoV-2. The samples were drawn from two sources: the first 160 participants of the ongoing ImmuneRACE study, and fewer than 1,500 subjects contributed by 6 global collaborators. Results and caveats for the whole study, not just this receptor: Clinical and demographic metadata were provided uncurated, with the amount varying by source and participant.

Comments on this clone: It has no known antigen specificity. No base quality information exists; no much larger clone differs at one position.

Participants in the prospective study were enrolled through a virtual design, were aged about 18 to 100 years, and lived in roughly 24 United States geographic areas. In the prospective study, participants were assigned to cohorts based on the clinical history participants reported in a screening survey and a study questionnaire. Exposed participants had been in contact with someone with a PCR-confirmed or clinician-diagnosed COVID-19 case within 2 weeks of study entry. In the prospective study, whole blood, serum and a nasopharyngeal or oropharyngeal swab were collected from each participant by mobile phlebotomists. Prospective study participants could optionally give additional blood draws and questionnaires over an approximately two-month period. Blood samples from the prospective study were shipped frozen or at room temperature prior to DNA extraction. TCRbeta CDR3 regions were amplified from genomic DNA by means of the immunoSEQ Assay, a bias-controlled multiplex PCR. On the authors' methods: The number of nucleated cells in each sample was estimated from the amplification of reference gene primers within the assay. To quantify the absolute abundance of each unique TCRbeta CDR3 rearrangement, sequence reads were collapsed and filtered. Productive Simpson clonality was computed per sample as the square root of Simpson's diversity index over productive rearrangements. In TCRdb, the immuneACCESS table is reduced to in-frame sequences with V and J assigned. These tables do not hold every clone; where another copy was compared, an unresolved V gene accounts for under half, and the others remain unexplained. V, J and clone size are those of that table, while D and trimming were read from the DNA. This sample gives a few hundred thousand clones in total; roughly 85% of them show up just once. Over 4% of the sample comes from the top ten.

This receptor was obtained from a man aged 35-49 years who had been exposed to COVID-19. The source material was PBMCs or T cells enriched from blood (not recorded which).

DNA sequence: TGTGCCAGCAGCTTAGGCGGGCGGAGCACAGATACGCAGTATTTT. This codes for CASSLGGRSTDTQYF. This chain is built from TRBV7-2 and TRBJ2-3; tentative D gene TRBD2, with 5 bases matching. V loses 1 base of germline sequence and J loses 0 bases, and the interval between the two ends is 8 bases. Reading from cysteine to phenylalanine, the CDR3 counts 15 amino acids. The DNA shown is the 45-base CDR3, in frame from base 1. For CDR1 and CDR2, the germline V gene lists SGHTA and FQGNSA. With the portions outside the CDR3 filled from the reference TRBV7-2 and TRBJ2-3 genes, the complete variable region becomes GAGVSQSPSNKVTEKGKDVELRCDPISGHTALYWYRQSLGQGLEFLIYFQGNSAPDKSGLPSDRFSAERTGGSVSTLTIQRTQQEDSAVYLCASSLGGRSTDTQYFGPGTRLTVL.